A selection of T cell receptor beta chains follows, all from one sample in a study of vaccination and CD4 T cells after COVID-19. Their antigen targets remain unknown. In TCRdb, the PCR reads were re-called with MiXCR into one record per CDR3 protein. The sample shows about 15,000 distinct CDR3 sequences, 50% to 60% of them seen only once. Sequencing used CD4+ T cells from blood, cultured in vitro. These receptors came from a human donor who had recovered from COVID-19. Each CDR3 is given with its conserved first and last residue. D genes are given only for firm matches. Clone size is not always given. Where it is, it says once, few, many or a class for expanded clones.

abundance | d_gene | len | j_gene | v_gene | CDR3aa | CDR3nt
NA | TRBD1 | 16 | TRBJ2-3 | TRBV6-1 | CASSPLPGQGADTQYF | TGTGCCAGCAGTCCCCTCCCGGGACAGGGGGCAGATACGCAGTATTTT
NA | NA | 17 | TRBJ2-2 | TRBV28 | CASSSPGSTRGWLELFF | TGTGCCAGCAGTTCCCCCGGATCGACTCGCGGGTGGTTGGAGCTGTTTTTT
few | NA | 17 | TRBJ1-3 | TRBV6-1 | CASSGPNRSQRGNTIYF | TGTGCCAGCAGTGGACCCAACAGGTCCCAGAGGGGAAACACCATATATTTT
NA | NA | 12 | TRBJ1-2 | TRBV12-3/TRBV12-4 | CASRDGNYGYTF | TGTGCCAGCAGGGACGGAAACTATGGCTACACCTTC
once | NA | 14 | TRBJ1-1 | TRBV18 | CASSPQKMNTEAFF | TGTGCCAGCTCACCACAGAAGATGAACACTGAAGCTTTCTTT
NA | NA | 14 | TRBJ2-7 | TRBV20-1 | CSAPTQGEVNEQYF | TGCAGTGCTCCCACACAGGGCGAGGTGAACGAGCAGTACTTC
NA | TRBD2 | 19 | TRBJ2-3 | TRBV24-1 | CATSDLASGRLASTDTQYF | TGTGCCACCAGTGATTTGGCTAGCGGGAGGTTAGCTAGCACAGATACGCAGTATTTT
NA | TRBD1 | 14 | TRBJ1-2 | TRBV20-1 | CSARDQGQGRGYTF | TGCAGTGCTAGAGATCAGGGACAGGGGCGAGGCTACACCTTC
NA | NA | 15 | TRBJ1-5 | TRBV20-1 | CSARGGRGLNQPQHF | TGCAGTGCTAGAGGGGGCAGAGGGTTGAATCAGCCCCAGCATTTT
NA | TRBD1 | 15 | TRBJ2-1 | TRBV6-1 | CASRDPGQGDNEQFF | TGTGCCAGCAGAGACCCGGGACAGGGGGACAATGAGCAGTTCTTC
few | NA | 14 | TRBJ1-1 | TRBV10-3 | CAISEIMRNTEAFF | TGTGCCATCAGTGAGATTATGCGGAACACTGAAGCTTTCTTT
few | NA | 15 | TRBJ1-6 | TRBV2 | CASSERSSYNSPLHF | TGTGCCAGCAGTGAACGGAGCTCCTATAATTCACCCCTCCACTTT
NA | NA | 13 | TRBJ2-1 | TRBV10-3 | CAISAETHNEQFF | TGTGCCATCAGCGCGGAGACTCACAATGAGCAGTTCTTC
few | NA | 13 | TRBJ2-2 | TRBV7-2 | CASSFGPTGELFF | TGTGCCAGCAGCTTTGGACCAACCGGGGAGCTGTTTTTT
NA | NA | 14 | TRBJ2-3 | TRBV19 | CASSDRGGADTQYF | TGTGCCAGTAGCGACAGGGGAGGGGCAGATACGCAGTATTTT
few | TRBD1 | 16 | TRBJ1-5 | TRBV2 | CASIQNRDRGKQPQHF | TGTGCCAGCATACAAAACCGGGACAGGGGTAAACAGCCCCAGCATTTT
medium-sized | NA | 13 | TRBJ1-2 | TRBV2 | CASRQRTVYGYTF | TGTGCCAGCAGACAACGGACAGTCTATGGCTACACCTTC
NA | NA | 13 | TRBJ2-7 | TRBV24-1 | CATSKDGTYEQYF | TGTGCCACCAGTAAGGACGGTACCTACGAGCAGTACTTC
NA | TRBD1 | 13 | TRBJ2-1 | TRBV20-1 | CSARNRGHAEQFF | TGCAGTGCTCGAAACAGGGGGCATGCTGAGCAGTTCTTC
once | NA | 14 | TRBJ2-7 | TRBV20-1 | CSASPSRVSDEQYF | TGCAGTGCTAGCCCCTCCCGAGTATCCGACGAGCAGTACTTC
NA | NA | 15 | TRBJ1-1 | TRBV20-1 | CSASVGGVGNTEAFF | TGCAGTGCTAGCGTGGGGGGTGTTGGGAACACTGAAGCTTTCTTT
NA | TRBD1 | 15 | TRBJ2-2 | TRBV6-1 | CASRRGQGYIGELFF | TGTGCCAGCAGGAGGGGACAGGGGTACATCGGGGAGCTGTTTTTT